What follows is one T cell receptor beta chain and its context. The data are from a study of TIL therapy for anti-PD-1-resistant metastatic lung cancer. This was the immunoSEQ v3 assay. The protocol was immunoSEQ multiplex PCR, while the TCRdb copy is restricted to in-frame clones and leaves out a portion. The sample lists approximately 22,000 clones; about two thirds were seen once. Time point given: pre-treatment sample, taken before nivolumab and TIL therapy. The CDR3 has 13 amino acids. The germline V gene encodes CDR1 ENHRY and CDR2 SYGVKD. The germline V and J ends were trimmed by 4 bases and 8 bases, with 14 bases remaining between them.

This clonotype was sampled from a person aged 25-79 years with non-small cell lung cancer. The rearrangement joins TRBV10-3 to TRBJ1-2; perhaps TRBD1 as D (6 bases). Source: blood, taken at baseline. Here the CDR3 reads CAISGGQGIGYTF. CDR3 nucleotide sequence: TGTGCCATCAGTGGAGGGCAGGGGATCGGCTACACCTTC.